One and the same sample provided the 24 T cell receptor beta chains below, sequenced in a study of T cell repertoires in cytomegalovirus infection (dated by TCRdb to the late 2010s). TCRdb names Illumina HiSeq 1500 as the instrument used. Using fastp trimming at Q25 and MiXCR clonotype assembly, TCRdb reanalyzed the public sequencing data and kept in-frame beta chains. Rows matching on CDR3 protein sequence are summarized as one entry with the most common DNA and genes. A total of 700,000 to 850,000 distinct CDR3 sequences appear in this sample, 32% of them only once. The top ten constitute about an eighth of the sample. Read against the paper, the sample's treatment or condition label means: in vitro stimulation with specific CMV peptide epitopes to enrich CMV-specific T cells. The antigens for these receptors are not known. Here the sequenced sample was cultured CD8+ T cells from PBMCs, taken from culture after CMV antigen stimulation. The origin of the receptors is a human donor in good health (CMV status not recorded). Some clones in this sample may be carry-over from other donors' samples.

V usage is TRBV20-1 and J usage is TRBJ2-2; 7 bases fit TRBD1. The CDR3 consists of 15 residues. The V gene end was trimmed by 4 bases and the J gene end by 1 base; junction bases not matched to a gene: 6. CDR1 DFQATT and CDR2 SNEGSKA come from the germline V gene (reference sequence). The chain's CDR3 is CSATTGTRNTGELFF. The CDR3 DNA reads as TGCAGTGCTACGACAGGGACCAGGAACACCGGGGAGCTGTTTTTT.

This clonotype has just one count. An end of the junction does not agree with germline; a read error may underlie this. The chain joins TRBV7-9 to TRBJ2-3; 8 bases agree with TRBD1. Germline values: CDR1 SEHNR, CDR2 FQNEAQ (reference sequence). The CDR3 consists of 16 residues. The CDR3 here is CVSSYRGRGITDTQYF. The CDR3 coding sequence is TGTGTCAGCAGCTACAGGGGGAGAGGTATTACAGATACGCAGTATTTT.

The sample holds many counts of this clonotype. J is TRBJ2-5 and V is TRBV27; 7 nucleotides line up with TRBD2. V trimming: 3 bases; J trimming: 1 base; junction bases outside the gene matches: 8. Germline values: CDR1 MNHEY, CDR2 SMNVEV (reference sequence). The CDR3 covers 16 residues. DNA for the CDR3: TGTGCCAGCAGTTTCCCGGGGGGACCGTTCCAAGAGACCCAGTACTTC. The encoded protein is CASSFPGGPFQETQYF.

This clonotype has just a few counts. The V call is TRBV7-9, the J call TRBJ2-2, with 9 nucleotides matching TRBD2. Germline V CDR1 and CDR2: SEHNR, FQNEAQ (reference sequence). J was trimmed by 4 bases and V by 5 bases; bases with no gene match: 5. This CDR3 contains 15 residues. As DNA, the CDR3 is TGTGCCAGCAGCCGCGGGGGGGCCGGCACCGGGGAGCTGTTTTTT. Amino acid sequence: CASSRGGAGTGELFF.

This clonotype was seen only a few times. The rearrangement joins TRBV23-1 to TRBJ2-7, with 11 bases identical to TRBD1. TRBV23-1 is an open reading frame, and its role is uncertain. The CDR3 has 15 residues. V dropped 3 bases and J dropped 4; count of bases not matched to a gene: 5. For the CDR3, the DNA is TGCGCCAGCAGTCACGGGACAGGGGGAGGGTACGAGCAGTACTTC. It encodes CASSHGTGGGYEQYF.

This clonotype was observed at least ten times. The chain employs TRBV6-5 and TRBJ2-2, with D hard to call. Germline lookup yields CDR1 MNHEY and CDR2 SVGAGI. CDR3 length: 13 residues. V was trimmed by 3 bases and J by 7 bases, leaving 9 bases between them. This chain's CDR3 is CASSYHSDGELFF. Written as DNA, the CDR3 is TGTGCCAGCAGTTATCACAGCGACGGGGAGCTGTTTTTT.

This chain uses TRBV6-2 or TRBV6-3 with TRBJ1-5; no reliable D call. Per the germline V gene, CDR1 is MNHEY and CDR2 is SVGEGT. There are 17 residues in the CDR3. With 2 bases removed from V and 4 bases from J, the gap between germline ends came to 18 bases. CDR3 region: CASSYGPWNHPNQPQHF. The DNA of the CDR3 is TGTGCCAGCAGTTACGGACCATGGAATCATCCAAATCAGCCCCAGCATTTT.

This clonotype appeared many times. The V and J genes are TRBV7-2 and TRBJ1-3; D remains unclear. The CDR3 is made up of 14 amino acids. The V gene lost 5 bases and the J gene lost 5 bases, with 13 bases spanning the gap. Germline lookup yields CDR1 SGHTA and CDR2 FQGNSA. CDR3 nucleotides: TGTGCCAGCAGCGAGTTCCGGGGAAGAAACACCATATATTTT. Amino acids: CASSEFRGRNTIYF.

The chain uses TRBV27 and TRBJ1-3; D is ambiguous. V was trimmed by 5 bases and J by 4 bases, leaving 15 bases between them. Germline V gene sequence: CDR1 MNHEY, CDR2 SMNVEV (reference sequence). The CDR3 is 15 amino acids. The CDR3 region is CASSIGGGRGNTIYF. Written as DNA, the CDR3 is TGTGCCAGCAGTATAGGCGGTGGGAGAGGAAACACCATATATTTT.

This clonotype was recorded a few times. This chain connects TRBV7-9 to TRBJ2-3; the match to TRBD1 covers 8 bases. Germline CDR1 SEHNR, CDR2 FQNEAQ (reference sequence). The CDR3 runs 17 residues. V was pared by 3 bases and J by 1 base, with 9 bases of the junction left unmatched. The CDR3 here is CASSFLQGAGGTDTQYF. Here the CDR3 DNA reads TGTGCCAGCAGCTTCCTCCAGGGGGCAGGAGGCACAGATACGCAGTATTTT.

The chain combines TRBV11-3 with TRBJ2-1; D gene unclear. The V end was cut by 1 base, the J end by 2 bases, with 9 bases between. The CDR3 runs to 15 residues. Germline CDR1 is SGHNT and CDR2 is YENEEA. Here the CDR3 DNA reads TGTGCCAGCAGCTTAGGATTAAAAGCCTACAATGAGCAGTTCTTC. Protein sequence: CASSLGLKAYNEQFF.

This clonotype was seen many times. The chain employs TRBV7-2 and TRBJ2-1; the match to TRBD2 covers 8 bases. The V gene's germline CDR1 is SGHTA and CDR2 FQGNSA. The CDR3 contains 13 residues. The V gene end was trimmed by 5 bases and the J gene end by 6 bases; junction bases not matched to a gene: 3. CDR3 residues: CASSQGLGNEQFF. The DNA of the CDR3 is TGTGCCAGCAGCCAGGGACTAGGCAATGAGCAGTTCTTC.

The sample holds a few counts of this clonotype. This CDR3 is CSARDLEGKGNQPQHF. The CDR3 nucleotides are TGCAGTGCTAGAGATCTAGAGGGGAAGGGCAATCAGCCCCAGCATTTT. V is TRBV20-1 and J is TRBJ1-5; a possible D gene is TRBD1 (5 bases). This CDR3 is 16 amino acids long. V dropped 0 bases and J dropped 2 bases, with 14 bases sitting between them. Per the germline V gene, CDR1 is DFQATT and CDR2 is SNEGSKA (reference sequence).

The CDR3 is CASSFDRDALAGGYTF. As DNA, the CDR3 is TGTGCCAGCAGCTTTGACAGGGATGCTTTGGCGGGAGGCTACACCTTC. The chain recombines TRBV7-6 with TRBJ1-2; 7 bases agree with TRBD1. The CDR3 covers 16 residues. V dropped 3 bases and J dropped 8; count of bases not matched to a gene: 15. Germline CDR1 is SGHVS and CDR2 is FNYEAQ.

V and J are TRBV28 and TRBJ1-4; D is ambiguous. The CDR3 extends over 14 amino acids. CDR1 and CDR2 from the germline V gene are MDHEN and SYDVKM. The V end lost 6 bases, the J end lost 6 bases, and 14 bases lay between the germline ends. The CDR3 spells CASRQAESYEKLFF. The CDR3 region has the DNA TGTGCCAGCAGACAAGCGGAATCGTATGAAAAACTGTTTTTT.

Comment on this clonotype: With a much larger clone just one base away, this may be a read error. V usage is TRBV12-3 or TRBV12-4 and J usage is TRBJ1-1; D is uncertain. The CDR3 runs to 13 residues. Trimming shortened V by 5 bases and J by 6 bases, and 13 bases separated the two germline ends. In nucleotides, the CDR3 is TGTGCCAGCAGTAACTCGGGTCGATCTGAAGCTTTCTTT. Translating it yields CASSNSGRSEAFF.

This chain links TRBV2 with TRBJ1-5; D unresolved. Germline V CDR1 and CDR2: SNHLY, FYNNEI. This CDR3 is 14 amino acids long. The V end was cut by 3 bases, the J end by 1 base, with 7 bases between. CDR3 loop: CASSEALSNQPQHF. In DNA, the CDR3 is TGTGCCAGCAGTGAGGCGCTGAGCAATCAGCCCCAGCATTTT.

J is TRBJ2-1 and V is TRBV7-9; 7 bases fit TRBD1. Germline V gives CDR1 SEHNR, CDR2 FQNEAQ (reference sequence). The length of the CDR3 is 15 residues. V shed 0 bases and J 8 bases; nucleotides not matched to a gene: 7. As DNA, the CDR3 is TGTGCCAGCAGCTTAGCGAGGGGGCCTTTTTATGAGCAGTTCTTC. Translation gives CASSLARGPFYEQFF.

This clonotype was seen a handful of times. V gene TRBV6-5 combines with J gene TRBJ1-2, with TRBD1 matching 11 bases. Germline V gene lookup returns CDR1 MNHEY and CDR2 SVGAGI. V lost 4 bases to trimming and J lost 4 bases; unmatched junction nucleotides: 5. CDR3 size: 15 residues. For the CDR3, the DNA is TGTGCCAGCAGTTGGGGACAGGGGGTTTCCTATGGCTACACCTTC. Translating gives CASSWGQGVSYGYTF.

The chain uses TRBV28 and TRBJ2-5; the D gene is possibly TRBD2 (6 bases). Between the trimmed V and J ends, which lost 5 bases and 5 bases, there was a span of 15 bases. Germline CDR1 MDHEN, CDR2 SYDVKM. The CDR3 sequence is 14 residues long. The CDR3 nucleotides read TGTGCCAGCAGTCACGAGGGCGGGGAGGAGACCCAGTACTTC. Translation: CASSHEGGEETQYF.

This chain links TRBV27 with TRBJ2-3; possibly TRBD1 or TRBD2 for D (5 bases each). The germline V gene encodes CDR1 MNHEY and CDR2 SMNVEV (reference sequence). Trimming shortened V by 3 bases and J by 6 bases, and 16 bases separated the two germline ends. This CDR3 region has 15 residues. CDR3 bases: TGTGCCAGCAGTTTGGGCCTTCGGGGCCACGATACGCAGTATTTT. Protein sequence: CASSLGLRGHDTQYF.

The V gene is TRBV7-9, the J gene TRBJ1-2, with 8 bases identical to TRBD1. The CDR3 has 14 amino acids. V shed 5 bases, J shed 6 bases, and the junction held 8 bases outside the gene matches. Germline V lookup: CDR1 SEHNR, CDR2 FQNEAQ (reference sequence). The CDR3 sequence is CASSRTGKGDGYTF. The DNA for the CDR3 is TGTGCCAGCAGCCGGACAGGGAAGGGGGATGGCTACACCTTC.

This clonotype was found a few times. The rearrangement links TRBV10-3 to TRBJ2-7; D is possibly TRBD1 (6 bases). Germline CDR1 reads ENHRY; CDR2 reads SYGVKD. V was clipped by 0 bases and J by 9 bases, with 24 bases between them. The CDR3 sequence is 17 residues long. The CDR3 reads CAISESAFRDNRDRQYF. CDR3 nucleotides: TGTGCCATCAGTGAGTCGGCCTTTCGGGACAATCGGGATCGGCAGTACTTC.

The chain carries TRBV18 and TRBJ2-5; 8 bases are shared with TRBD2. V lost 3 bases to trimming and J lost 2 bases; unmatched junction nucleotides: 5. The CDR3 has 15 amino acids. Germline CDR1 KGHSH, CDR2 LQKENI. The CDR3 coding sequence is TGTGCCAGCTCACCGAGCGCGGGGGGACAAGAGACCCAGTACTTC. As protein: CASSPSAGGQETQYF.